Listed below are T cell receptor beta chains from one sample, sequenced in a study of T cells after yellow fever vaccination. TCRdb re-derived calls from the 5' RACE reads in MiXCR, one entry per CDR3 protein. This sample yields 350,000 to 450,000 distinct CDR3 sequences, of which roughly a sixth are seen a single time; 15% to 20% belongs to the top ten. This specimen consisted of PBMCs, obtained before the yellow fever booster vaccination. The source of these receptors is a man aged 18 to 29 who received the YFV17D yellow fever vaccine. The CDR3 runs from the conserved cysteine through the conserved F or W. Fields, in order: CDR3 protein, CDR3 DNA, clone size, V gene, D gene, J gene. The D gene is left open where the match is weak. Part of the rows lack a size; the others show once, few, many or a class for expanded clones.

CDR3 protein: CASSPKGRTNEQFF
CDR3 DNA: TGCGCCAGCAGCCCCAAGGGCAGAACCAATGAGCAGTTCTTC
clone size: NA
V gene: TRBV4-3
D gene: NA
J gene: TRBJ2-1

CDR3 protein: CASSPGIAQETQYF
CDR3 DNA: TGTGCCAGCAGCCCAGGAATTGCCCAAGAGACCCAGTACTTC
clone size: NA
V gene: TRBV7-2
D gene: NA
J gene: TRBJ2-5

CDR3 protein: CASSSPSSGAAPSYNEQFF
CDR3 DNA: TGTGCCAGCAGCTCCCCGAGTAGCGGGGCCGCACCCTCCTACAATGAGCAGTTCTTC
clone size: NA
V gene: TRBV7-9
D gene: TRBD2
J gene: TRBJ2-1

CDR3 protein: CSALRGGEETQYF
CDR3 DNA: TGCAGTGCTCTTCGTGGGGGAGAAGAGACCCAGTACTTC
clone size: few
V gene: TRBV20-1
D gene: NA
J gene: TRBJ2-5

CDR3 protein: CASSLGLADTIYF
CDR3 DNA: TGCGCCAGCAGCTTGGGTCTGGCTGACACCATATATTTT
clone size: few
V gene: TRBV5-1
D gene: NA
J gene: TRBJ1-3

CDR3 protein: CASSPSGGIHGELFF
CDR3 DNA: TGTGCCAGCAGCCCTAGCGGGGGGATTCACGGGGAGCTGTTTTTT
clone size: NA
V gene: TRBV7-2
D gene: TRBD2
J gene: TRBJ2-2

CDR3 protein: CASSLRGLQTQYF
CDR3 DNA: TGTGCCAGCAGCTTAAGAGGGCTACAGACCCAGTACTTC
clone size: few
V gene: TRBV7-2
D gene: NA
J gene: TRBJ2-5

CDR3 protein: CASFSGIEAFF
CDR3 DNA: TGTGCCAGTTTTTCAGGGATCGAAGCTTTCTTT
clone size: many
V gene: TRBV12-3/TRBV12-4
D gene: NA
J gene: TRBJ1-1

CDR3 protein: CSASRANEQFF
CDR3 DNA: TGCAGTGCTAGTAGGGCCAATGAGCAGTTCTTC
clone size: NA
V gene: TRBV20-1
D gene: NA
J gene: TRBJ2-1

CDR3 protein: CASPGTGELFF
CDR3 DNA: TGTGCCAGCCCTGGCACCGGGGAGCTGTTTTTT
clone size: few
V gene: TRBV27
D gene: NA
J gene: TRBJ2-2

CDR3 protein: CASSPGRHYGYTF
CDR3 DNA: TGTGCCAGCAGCCCGGGACGCCACTATGGCTACACCTTC
clone size: NA
V gene: TRBV7-2
D gene: NA
J gene: TRBJ1-2

CDR3 protein: CSAGGVAGSGTQYF
CDR3 DNA: TGCAGTGCTGGGGGGGTAGCGGGGTCTGGAACGCAGTATTTT
clone size: few
V gene: TRBV20-1
D gene: TRBD2
J gene: TRBJ2-3

CDR3 protein: CSAPHPLGAYEQYF
CDR3 DNA: TGCAGTGCGCCCCACCCTCTCGGGGCATACGAGCAGTACTTC
clone size: NA
V gene: TRBV20-1
D gene: NA
J gene: TRBJ2-7

CDR3 protein: CASKPGGTENEQFF
CDR3 DNA: TGTGCCAGCAAGCCGGGGGGGACCGAAAATGAGCAGTTCTTC
clone size: NA
V gene: TRBV7-3
D gene: TRBD2
J gene: TRBJ2-1

CDR3 protein: CAISSGGQYNYGYTF
CDR3 DNA: TGTGCCATCAGTAGTGGTGGCCAGTATAACTATGGCTACACCTTC
clone size: once
V gene: TRBV10-3
D gene: NA
J gene: TRBJ1-2

CDR3 protein: CASSYYGTSGGKETQYF
CDR3 DNA: TGTGCCAGCAGTTACTATGGGACTAGCGGGGGTAAAGAGACCCAGTACTTC
clone size: NA
V gene: TRBV6-5
D gene: TRBD2
J gene: TRBJ2-5

CDR3 protein: CASSKGTDTQYF
CDR3 DNA: TGTGCCAGCAGCAAAGGGACAGATACGCAGTATTTT
clone size: few
V gene: TRBV21-1
D gene: NA
J gene: TRBJ2-3

CDR3 protein: CSVEDRGYLIEAFF
CDR3 DNA: TGCAGCGTTGAAGATCGCGGATATCTAATTGAAGCTTTCTTT
clone size: few
V gene: TRBV29-1
D gene: NA
J gene: TRBJ1-1